The 30 T cell receptor beta chains listed next were all sequenced from one sample in a study of T cell changes during pregnancy in multiple sclerosis. Sequencing used immunoSEQ multiplex PCR; TCRdb keeps in-frame clones, though not all of them. The table lists tens of thousands of clones, approximately 95% of them singletons. The starting material was peripheral blood, obtained after pregnancy. These TCRs come from a female donor in good health, enrolled as a control in a pregnancy study.

The J gene is TRBJ2-7, the V gene TRBV29-1, with D maybe TRBD2 (5 bases). Trimming left V 6 bases short and J 0 bases short, with 12 bases between. Germline V lookup: CDR1 SQVTM, CDR2 ANQGSEA. CDR3 length equals 13 residues. CDR3 sequence: CSVPGLSSYEQYF. DNA of the CDR3: TGCAGCGTCCCCGGACTCTCCTCCTACGAGCAGTACTTC.

V gene TRBV9 combines with J gene TRBJ2-1; a possible D gene is TRBD2 (5 bases). CDR3 size: 13 residues. Trimming stripped 2 bases from V and 8 bases from J, with 11 bases between. CDR1 is SGDLS and CDR2 is YYNGEE in the germline V gene. The chain's CDR3 is CASSVEGWDEQFF. CDR3 bases: TGTGCCAGCAGCGTCGAGGGTTGGGATGAGCAGTTCTTC.

The chain carries TRBV19 and TRBJ2-1; TRBD2 matches at 11 bases. Germline loops: CDR1 LNHDA, CDR2 SQIVND (reference sequence). This CDR3 spans 14 amino acids. V lost 9 bases to trimming and J lost 8 bases; unmatched junction nucleotides: 9. In DNA, the CDR3 is TGTGCCAGCCAAACTAGCGGGAGTTCCCATGAGCAGTTCTTC. Translated, it gives CASQTSGSSHEQFF.

A few counts support this clone. J is TRBJ1-2 and V is TRBV19; maybe TRBD1 (6 bases). The CDR3 is 14 amino acids. In germline, CDR1 is LNHDA, CDR2 SQIVND (reference sequence). V was pared by 5 bases and J by 4 bases, with 14 bases between. Written as DNA, the CDR3 is TGTGCCAGTAGTTCACAGGGTGTCGTCTATGGCTACACCTTC. Its protein is CASSSQGVVYGYTF.

The gene calls are TRBV10-3 and TRBJ2-1, with 14 positions matching TRBD2. The CDR3 consists of 14 residues. J gave up 8 bases and V 6 bases, and 3 bases lay outside the gene matches. Germline-derived CDR1 and CDR2 are ENHRY and SYGVKD. In nucleotides, the CDR3 is TGTGCCATCAGGGGGACTAGCGGGGGCGATGAGCAGTTCTTC. It codes for CAIRGTSGGDEQFF.

The chain employs TRBV15 and TRBJ2-1, with 9 bases matching TRBD2. V lost 1 base and J lost 5; bases outside the gene matches: 6. The V gene's germline CDR1 is LNHNV and CDR2 YYDKDF (reference sequence). This CDR3 has 16 residues. This CDR3 is CATSRASGRLNNEQFF. CDR3 DNA sequence: TGTGCCACCAGCAGAGCAAGCGGGAGGTTAAACAATGAGCAGTTCTTC.

This clone was found a few times. The chain employs TRBV19 and TRBJ1-1, with 7 bases lining up with TRBD1. J was trimmed by 0 bases and V by 7 bases; bases with no gene match: 5. Germline CDR1 reads LNHDA; CDR2 reads SQIVND (reference sequence). The CDR3 consists of 14 residues. Here the CDR3 DNA reads TGTGCCAGTATCCCCGACAGGGTGAACACTGAAGCTTTCTTT. Translating it yields CASIPDRVNTEAFF.

The J gene is TRBJ2-7, the V gene TRBV29-1, with 8 bases aligning to TRBD1. From germline, CDR1 is SQVTM and CDR2 ANQGSEA. The V segment lost 6 bases and the J segment 5 bases; nucleotides outside the gene matches: 9. There are 13 residues in the CDR3. The CDR3 sequence: CSVRGQGAHEQYF. CDR3 bases: TGCAGCGTCCGAGGTCAGGGGGCCCACGAGCAGTACTTC.

V is TRBV9 and J is TRBJ2-2, with TRBD1 as a possible D gene (5 bases). The germline CDR1 and CDR2 sequences are SGDLS and YYNGEE. Trimming left V 0 bases short and J 4 bases short, with 13 bases between. The CDR3 is 16 amino acids. The CDR3 loop reads CASSVGGQGSTGELFF. The CDR3, as DNA: TGTGCCAGCAGCGTAGGTGGGCAGGGTAGCACCGGGGAGCTGTTTTTT.

The V call is TRBV5-6, the J call TRBJ2-7; TRBD2 agrees at 8 bases. Germline V gene lookup returns CDR1 SGHDT and CDR2 YYEEEE. V lost 5 bases, J lost 0 bases, and 4 bases stayed unmatched. The CDR3 is 14 residues long. The CDR3 loop reads CASSSGGGSYEQYF. The CDR3 DNA reads TGTGCCAGCAGTTCCGGGGGGGGCTCCTACGAGCAGTACTTC.

This sequence joins TRBV4-1 and TRBJ2-7; D perhaps matches TRBD2 (6 bases). Germline CDR1 MGHRA, CDR2 YSYEKL. With 3 bases removed from V and 4 bases from J, the gap between germline ends came to 10 bases. The CDR3 is 13 amino acids. The CDR3 DNA reads TGCGCCAGCAGCCATGTGGGGAGGTACGAGCAGTACTTC. The encoded protein is CASSHVGRYEQYF.

This rearrangement joins TRBV6-1 to TRBJ2-7; a possible D gene is TRBD1 (6 bases). Trimming removed 0 bases from V and 9 bases from J, with 15 bases in between. The CDR3 length is 14 residues. Germline lookup yields CDR1 MNHNS and CDR2 SASEGT. The CDR3 loop is CASSEALRLGGQYF. In DNA form, the CDR3 reads TGTGCCAGCAGTGAAGCGCTTCGGCTAGGGGGGCAGTACTTC.

The gene calls are TRBV28 and TRBJ2-1; 11 nucleotides align to TRBD2. The germline CDR1 and CDR2 sequences are MDHEN and SYDVKM. V lost 2 bases and J lost 5; bases outside the gene matches: 11. The CDR3 runs 18 residues. CDR3 bases: TGTGCCAGCAGTTTAATGGATACGGGACTAGCGGAACACAATGAGCAGTTCTTC. This sequence encodes CASSLMDTGLAEHNEQFF.

The chain combines TRBV28 with TRBJ2-2, with a tentative D call TRBD1 (5 bases). The germline V gene has CDR1 MDHEN and CDR2 SYDVKM. V lost 6 bases and J lost 4, with 15 bases in between. The CDR3 is made up of 15 amino acids. The CDR3 DNA follows: TGTGCCAGCAGCACAGGCGCCGCAGGCACCGGGGAGCTGTTTTTT. Translated: CASSTGAAGTGELFF.

The chain couples TRBV14 to TRBJ2-3, with TRBD2 matching over 15 bases. The CDR3 has 17 residues. The V and J ends lost 6 bases and 4 bases, in that order; junction bases with no gene match: 8. Germline CDR1 and CDR2: SGHDN and FVKESK. The CDR3 sequence is CASRKTGLAGGPDTQYF. For the CDR3, the DNA is TGTGCCAGCAGAAAAACGGGACTAGCGGGAGGTCCAGATACGCAGTATTTT.

The genes are TRBV18 and TRBJ1-1; D gene unclear. The CDR3 runs 13 residues. V gave up 0 bases and J gave up 8 bases, with 10 bases separating them. Germline CDR1 reads KGHSH; CDR2 reads LQKENI. The CDR3 protein is CASSPPPGMEAFF. The CDR3 DNA is TGTGCCAGCTCACCACCCCCGGGGATGGAAGCTTTCTTT.

V and J are TRBV14 and TRBJ2-7; TRBD2 matches 7 bases. J gave up 2 bases and V 4 bases, and 5 bases lay outside the gene matches. The length of the CDR3 is 14 residues. Germline V gives CDR1 SGHDN, CDR2 FVKESK. The CDR3 loop reads CASSLGLAAYEQYF. DNA of the CDR3: TGTGCCAGCAGCCTGGGGCTAGCGGCCTACGAGCAGTACTTC.

The chain is built from TRBV4-2 and TRBJ2-3; D might be TRBD2 (5 bases). The CDR3 totals 14 residues. Deletions cut 0 bases from V and 4 bases from J, with 8 bases between. Germline values: CDR1 LGHNA, CDR2 YNFKEQ. CDR3 amino acids: CASSQDTGSDTQYF. CDR3 coding DNA: TGTGCCAGCAGCCAAGATACGGGGTCAGATACGCAGTATTTT.

This rearrangement joins TRBV27 to TRBJ2-5, with 7 bases lining up with TRBD2. Germline V gives CDR1 MNHEY, CDR2 SMNVEV (reference sequence). Trimming cost V 6 bases and J 1 base; bases outside gene matches: 14. This CDR3 region has 17 residues. CDR3: CASSPGMVAGIQETQYF. The CDR3 nucleotides are TGTGCCAGCAGCCCTGGGATGGTAGCGGGCATCCAAGAGACCCAGTACTTC.

The chain recombines TRBV2 with TRBJ2-1; the match to TRBD2 covers 13 bases. Germline V lookup: CDR1 SNHLY, CDR2 FYNNEI. There are 15 residues in the CDR3. The J segment lost 8 bases and the V segment lost 2 bases, leaving 3 bases of the junction unmatched. The CDR3 is CASSEPLAGGYEQFF. Here the CDR3 DNA reads TGTGCCAGCAGTGAACCACTAGCGGGAGGGTATGAGCAGTTCTTC.

The chain joins TRBV5-4 to TRBJ2-7, with 15 bases aligning to TRBD2. J gave up 9 bases and V 4 bases, and 5 bases lay outside the gene matches. Germline CDR1 SGHNT, CDR2 YYREEE (reference sequence). This CDR3 contains 14 residues. CDR3 sequence: CASSTGLAGGPQYF. The CDR3 DNA reads as TGTGCCAGCAGCACGGGACTAGCGGGAGGACCGCAGTACTTC.

The J gene is TRBJ1-2, the V gene TRBV6-6; 7 nucleotides match TRBD1. V shed 6 bases, J shed 2 bases, and the junction held 6 bases outside the gene matches. The V gene's germline CDR1 is MNHNY and CDR2 SVGAGI (reference sequence). The CDR3 has 14 residues. The CDR3 here is CASRLQGPNYGYTF. CDR3 coding DNA: TGTGCCAGCAGATTACAGGGGCCGAACTATGGCTACACCTTC.

About this clone itself: Other nucleotide sequences in the sample specify the same CDR3. The chain has TRBV27 and TRBJ2-7, with D unresolved. Germline V lookup: CDR1 MNHEY, CDR2 SMNVEV (reference sequence). This CDR3 spans 13 amino acids. V gave up 0 bases and J gave up 3 bases, with 6 bases separating them. This CDR3 reads CASSLSTGYEQYF. The CDR3 DNA reads TGTGCCAGCAGTTTATCGACGGGCTACGAGCAGTACTTC.

This chain uses TRBV5-1 with TRBJ2-3; 8 bases match TRBD1. The CDR3 consists of 19 residues. The J segment lost 3 bases and the V segment lost 0 bases, leaving 15 bases of the junction unmatched. Germline V gene data show CDR1 as SGHRS and CDR2 as YFSETQ. The CDR3 spells CASSLEWQGAIEVTDTQYF. DNA for the CDR3: TGCGCCAGCAGCTTGGAGTGGCAGGGGGCGATCGAGGTGACAGATACGCAGTATTTT.

The genes are TRBV11-3 and TRBJ2-5; 9 bases map to TRBD1. Germline V gene lookup returns CDR1 SGHNT and CDR2 YENEEA. This CDR3 region has 17 residues. With 1 base clipped from V and 5 bases from J, the junction kept 11 bases outside the gene matches. CDR3 DNA sequence: TGTGCCAGCAGCTTAGGGGCCTCGACAGGGGGAGACGAGACCCAGTACTTC. It is translated as CASSLGASTGGDETQYF.

The V gene is TRBV2, the J gene TRBJ1-1; D may be TRBD1 (6 bases). With 7 bases removed from V and 5 bases from J, the gap between germline ends came to 17 bases. The length of the CDR3 is 14 residues. CDR1 and CDR2 from the germline V gene are SNHLY and FYNNEI. In DNA, the CDR3 is TGTGCCAGCACCTACCACAGGGATGGAACTGAAGCTTTCTTT. As protein: CASTYHRDGTEAFF.

The chain is built from TRBV6-5 and TRBJ2-2; possibly TRBD1 for D (5 bases). Germline V gives CDR1 MNHEY, CDR2 SVGAGI. This CDR3 has 15 amino acids. V gave up 2 bases and J gave up 7 bases, with 14 bases separating them. CDR3 sequence: CASSYSGAHGGELFF. Written as DNA, the CDR3 is TGTGCCAGCAGTTACAGTGGGGCCCACGGCGGGGAGCTGTTTTTT.

This clone was recorded a few times. The J gene is TRBJ1-1, the V gene TRBV29-1; 9 bases are a match to TRBD1. CDR1 is SQVTM and CDR2 is ANQGSEA in the germline V gene. This CDR3 is 11 amino acids long. The V and J ends lost 6 bases and 7 bases, in that order; junction bases with no gene match: 3. CDR3 in amino acids: CSVAGQGEAFF. The CDR3 DNA reads TGCAGCGTGGCGGGACAGGGTGAAGCTTTCTTT.

This clone was seen more than once but under ten times. Here the CDR3 reads CASSKQLTSYEQYF. The CDR3 coding sequence is TGTGCCAGTAGTAAACAGCTAACCTCCTACGAGCAGTACTTC. This chain joins TRBV19 and TRBJ2-7; no definite D call. CDR1 and CDR2 (germline): LNHDA, SQIVND (reference sequence). V lost 4 bases to trimming and J lost 0 bases, with 10 bases between them. The CDR3 is made up of 14 amino acids.

The V call is TRBV11-1, the J call TRBJ2-5, with 14 bases fitting TRBD2. With 5 bases clipped from V and 2 bases from J, the junction kept 4 bases outside the gene matches. This CDR3 has 16 amino acids. Germline-derived CDR1 and CDR2 are SGHAT and FQDESV (reference sequence). Here the CDR3 DNA reads TGTGCCAGCAGCCTCGGACTAGCGGGAGGTCAAGAGACCCAGTACTTC. As protein: CASSLGLAGGQETQYF.